The 6 T cell receptor beta chains below come from one sample, sequenced in a study of T cells in Graves' hyperthyroidism and ophthalmopathy. The CDR3 regions of TCR beta were amplified from RNA transcripts. An initial round of RT-PCR targeting the TCR CDR3 relied on the HTBI primer set. In TCRdb, the multiplex PCR reads were re-called with MiXCR into one record per CDR3 protein. Among hundreds of thousands of distinct CDR3 sequences listed, around 15% were seen once. Material: blood. These receptors came from a woman in her forties with Graves' hyperthyroidism.

The V call is TRBV29-1, the J call TRBJ2-1, with 10 bases that match TRBD2. The CDR3 has 18 amino acids. The germline CDR1 and CDR2 sequences are SQVTM and ANQGSEA. Germline trimming cut 0 bases from V and 4 bases from J; bases unmatched to any gene: 12. The CDR3 loop is CSVEDPLKREGVYNEQFF. The DNA of the CDR3 is TGCAGCGTTGAAGATCCGTTAAAGCGGGAGGGAGTGTACAATGAGCAGTTCTTC.

This clonotype was detected ten times or more. The rearrangement links TRBV5-1 to TRBJ2-3, with 13 positions matching TRBD2. Germline CDR1 reads SGHRS; CDR2 reads YFSETQ. The V segment lost 4 bases and the J segment 0 bases; nucleotides outside the gene matches: 8. This CDR3 region has 18 residues. The DNA of the CDR3 is TGCGCCAGCAGCAATGGACTAGCGGGAGTCATGAGCACAGATACGCAGTATTTT. Its translation: CASSNGLAGVMSTDTQYF.

The chain joins TRBV5-1 to TRBJ1-5; D might be TRBD1 (6 bases). Trimming took 3 bases from V and 0 from J, leaving 31 bases between them. CDR3 length: 22 amino acids. CDR1 is SGHRS and CDR2 is YFSETQ in the germline V gene. The CDR3 sequence is CASSYRTERINYTDISNQPQHF. The CDR3, as DNA: TGCGCCAGCAGCTACCGGACAGAAAGAATCAACTACACTGACATTAGCAATCAGCCCCAGCATTTT.

In its sample, this clonotype was seen many times. The J gene is TRBJ2-1, the V gene TRBV12-3 or TRBV12-4; D remains unclear. Trimming removed 5 bases from V and 0 bases from J, with 14 bases in between. The length of the CDR3 is 16 residues. CDR3 DNA: TGTGCCAGCAGTCTCTACAGACAAAGCTCCTACAATGAGCAGTTCTTC. Its translation is CASSLYRQSSYNEQFF.

The rearrangement uses TRBV29-1 and TRBJ2-1; no clear D gene. CDR3 length: 14 amino acids. Between the trimmed V and J ends, which lost 3 bases and 0 bases, there was a span of 9 bases. Per the germline V gene, CDR1 is SQVTM and CDR2 is ANQGSEA. Here the CDR3 reads CSVDQQSSYNEQFF. In DNA form, the CDR3 reads TGCAGCGTTGATCAGCAGAGCTCCTACAATGAGCAGTTCTTC.

This clonotype was seen more than once but under ten times. The rearrangement links TRBV27 to TRBJ2-1; D uncertain. With 2 bases removed from V and 5 bases from J, the gap between germline ends came to 7 bases. The CDR3 spans 13 residues. Germline V lookup: CDR1 MNHEY, CDR2 SMNVEV (reference sequence). The CDR3 protein is CASSLNGNNEQFF. The CDR3 region has the DNA TGTGCCAGCAGTTTAAATGGAAACAATGAGCAGTTCTTC.